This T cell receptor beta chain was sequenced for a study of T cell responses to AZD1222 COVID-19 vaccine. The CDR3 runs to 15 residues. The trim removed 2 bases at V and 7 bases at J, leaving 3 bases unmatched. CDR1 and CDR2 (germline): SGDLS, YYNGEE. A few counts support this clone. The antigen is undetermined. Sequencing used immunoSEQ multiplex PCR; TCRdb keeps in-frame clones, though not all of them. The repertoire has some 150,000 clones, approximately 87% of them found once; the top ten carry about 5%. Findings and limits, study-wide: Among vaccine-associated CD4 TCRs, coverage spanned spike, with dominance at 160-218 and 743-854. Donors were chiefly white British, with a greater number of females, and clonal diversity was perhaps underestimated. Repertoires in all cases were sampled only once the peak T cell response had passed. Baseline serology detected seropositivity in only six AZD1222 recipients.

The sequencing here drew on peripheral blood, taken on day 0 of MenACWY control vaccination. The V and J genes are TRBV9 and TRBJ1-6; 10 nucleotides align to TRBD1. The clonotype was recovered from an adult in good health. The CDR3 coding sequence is TGTGCCAGCAGCGTGGGACAGGGGACCAATTCACCCCTCCACTTT. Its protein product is CASSVGQGTNSPLHF.